This T cell receptor beta chain was recorded in a study of a mutant IDH1 vaccine in newly diagnosed glioma. Time point denoted: week 11, during vaccination. Each dose of the vaccine consisted of 300 ug of mutant IDH1 20-mer peptide, with topical imiquimod. The CDR3 covers 17 residues. V lost 2 bases and J lost 7; bases outside the gene matches: 9. CDR1 is SGHAT, CDR2 FQNNGV, per germline. As for this clone: The antigen is not known.

Repertoires were generated with immunoSEQ multiplex PCR, while TCRdb's copy carries only in-frame clones and drops some. The sample has about 30,000 clones; almost 90% are singletons. J is TRBJ2-3 and V is TRBV11-2, with 13 positions matching TRBD2. Specimen: PBMCs, collected from a glioma patient whose treatment included an IDH1 peptide vaccine. The TCR comes from a man between 18 and 35 years old with glioma. This CDR3 is CASSLTRTSGRGNTQYF. In DNA, the CDR3 is TGTGCCAGCAGCTTAACCCGGACTAGCGGGAGAGGGAATACGCAGTATTTT.